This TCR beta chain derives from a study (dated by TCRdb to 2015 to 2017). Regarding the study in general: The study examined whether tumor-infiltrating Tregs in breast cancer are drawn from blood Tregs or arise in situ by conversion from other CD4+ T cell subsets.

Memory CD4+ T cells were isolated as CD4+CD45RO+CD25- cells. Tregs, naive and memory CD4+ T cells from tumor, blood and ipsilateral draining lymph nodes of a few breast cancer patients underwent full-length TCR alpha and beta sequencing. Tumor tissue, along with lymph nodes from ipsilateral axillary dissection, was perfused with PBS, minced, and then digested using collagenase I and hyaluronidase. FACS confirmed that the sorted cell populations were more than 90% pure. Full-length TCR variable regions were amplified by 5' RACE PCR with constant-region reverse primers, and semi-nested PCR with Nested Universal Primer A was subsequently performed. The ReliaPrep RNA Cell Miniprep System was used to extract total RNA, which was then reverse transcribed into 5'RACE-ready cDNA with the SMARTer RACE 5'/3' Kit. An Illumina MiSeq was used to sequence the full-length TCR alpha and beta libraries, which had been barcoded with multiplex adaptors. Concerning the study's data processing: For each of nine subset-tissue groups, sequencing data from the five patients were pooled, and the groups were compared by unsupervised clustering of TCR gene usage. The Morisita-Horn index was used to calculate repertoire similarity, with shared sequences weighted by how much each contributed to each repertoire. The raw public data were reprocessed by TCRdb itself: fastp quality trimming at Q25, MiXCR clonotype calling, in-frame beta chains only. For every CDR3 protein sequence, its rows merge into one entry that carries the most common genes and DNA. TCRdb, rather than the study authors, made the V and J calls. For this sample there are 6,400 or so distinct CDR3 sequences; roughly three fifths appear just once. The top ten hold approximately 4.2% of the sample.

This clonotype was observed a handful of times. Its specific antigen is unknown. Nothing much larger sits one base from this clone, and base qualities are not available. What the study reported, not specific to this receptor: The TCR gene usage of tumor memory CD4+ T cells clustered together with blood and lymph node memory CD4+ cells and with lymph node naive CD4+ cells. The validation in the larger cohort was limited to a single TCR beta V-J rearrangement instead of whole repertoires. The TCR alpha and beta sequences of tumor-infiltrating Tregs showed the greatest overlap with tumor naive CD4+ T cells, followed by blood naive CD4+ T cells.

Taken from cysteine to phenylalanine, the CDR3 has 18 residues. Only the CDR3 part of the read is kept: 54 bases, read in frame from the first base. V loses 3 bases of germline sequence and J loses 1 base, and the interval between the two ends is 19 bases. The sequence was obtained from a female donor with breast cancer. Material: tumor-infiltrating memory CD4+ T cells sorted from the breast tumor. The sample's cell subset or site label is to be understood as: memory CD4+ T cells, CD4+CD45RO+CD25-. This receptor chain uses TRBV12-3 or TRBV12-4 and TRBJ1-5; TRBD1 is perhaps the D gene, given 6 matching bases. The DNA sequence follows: TGTGCCAGCAGTTTGGGCTCCTCAGGGGCTAACAGCAATCAGCCCCAGCATTTT. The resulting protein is CASSLGSSGANSNQPQHF.